This entry lists 32 T cell receptor beta chains sequenced from one sample in a study of OX40 agonist ivuxolimab in advanced cancers. Library preparation was by the immunoSEQ multiplex PCR assay. TCRdb carries this immuneACCESS record with in-frame sequences only. Its versions omit some clonotypes, under half of them owing to an unresolved V gene in the studies checked, with the rest unexplained. This sample gives about 67,000 clones in total; roughly nine tenths of them show up just once. Under 0.4% of the sample is held by the ten biggest clonotypes. The input for sequencing was CD4+ or CD8+ T cells sorted from blood, taken in a trial of the OX40 agonist ivuxolimab. These receptors originate from an adult with an advanced solid tumor such as melanoma, head and neck, liver or kidney cancer.

J is TRBJ1-4 and V is TRBV19; 11 positions agree with TRBD1. Germline values: CDR1 LNHDA, CDR2 SQIVND (reference sequence). The J segment lost 9 bases and the V segment lost 3 bases, leaving 6 bases of the junction unmatched. This CDR3 region has 15 residues. CDR3 in amino acids: CASSIPGTGGQKLFF. Written as DNA, the CDR3 is TGTGCCAGTAGTATTCCCGGGACAGGGGGTCAAAAACTGTTTTTT.

The sample holds one count of this clone. The chain links TRBV6-4 to TRBJ1-2, with TRBD1 identical over 7 bases. V lost 6 bases and J lost 7; bases outside the gene matches: 11. Germline V gene sequence: CDR1 MRHNA, CDR2 SNTAGT. This CDR3 region has 14 residues. The CDR3 region has the DNA TGTGCCAGCAGGGAAACAGGGGAAAGGGGTGGCTACACCTTC. Amino acid sequence: CASRETGERGGYTF.

The genes are TRBV18 and TRBJ1-1; no clear D. Germline V lookup: CDR1 KGHSH, CDR2 LQKENI. Trimming stripped 3 bases from V and 6 bases from J, with 11 bases between. This CDR3 spans 13 amino acids. The CDR3 sequence is CASSPLVESEAFF. CDR3 coding DNA: TGTGCCAGCTCACCGCTAGTGGAGTCTGAAGCTTTCTTT.

CDR3 in amino acids: CASNRGANTEAFF. The CDR3, as DNA: TGTGCCAGCAATCGAGGGGCAAACACTGAAGCTTTCTTT. This chain uses TRBV19 with TRBJ1-1; D may be TRBD1 (5 bases). CDR1 is LNHDA and CDR2 is SQIVND in the germline V gene (reference sequence). V lost 9 bases and J lost 2, with 13 bases in between. The CDR3 runs to 13 residues.

The chain employs TRBV19 and TRBJ1-5, with a tentative D call TRBD1 (6 bases). This CDR3 region has 13 residues. Trimming removed 2 bases at V and 7 bases at J, with 9 bases between. Germline-derived CDR1 and CDR2 are LNHDA and SQIVND (reference sequence). The CDR3: CASSITGYQPQHF. As DNA, the CDR3 is TGTGCCAGTAGTATAACAGGGTACCAGCCCCAGCATTTT. The variable domain in full, with the rest retrieved from reference TRBV19 and TRBJ1-5, is DGGITQSPKYLFRKEGQNVTLSCEQNLNHDAMYWYRQDPGQGLRLIYYSQIVNDFQKGDIAEGYSVSREKKESFPLTVTSAQKNPTAFYLCASSITGYQPQHFGDGTRLSIL.

J is TRBJ2-3 and V is TRBV5-8; D perhaps matches TRBD2 (6 bases). CDR1 is SGHTS and CDR2 is YDEGEE in the germline V gene. The CDR3 runs 13 residues. The V and J ends lost 5 bases and 3 bases respectively, with 10 bases between them. Here the CDR3 reads CASRWRGTDTQYF. The CDR3 nucleotides read TGTGCCAGCAGGTGGAGGGGAACAGATACGCAGTATTTT.

V gene TRBV6-6 combines with J gene TRBJ1-1; D perhaps matches TRBD1 (6 bases). This CDR3 comprises 14 residues. Trimming removed 4 bases from V and 4 bases from J, with 13 bases in between. Germline V gene sequence: CDR1 MNHNY, CDR2 SVGAGI (reference sequence). CDR3 DNA sequence: TGTGCCAGCAGTTCTTACCCCAGGGGCACTGAAGCTTTCTTT. Protein product: CASSSYPRGTEAFF.

The V call is TRBV11-2, the J call TRBJ2-5; the D is unclear. Germline V CDR1 and CDR2: SGHAT, FQNNGV. Trimming pared 1 base from V and 1 base from J, leaving 10 bases between. The CDR3 covers 15 residues. The CDR3 here is CASSLAVAVQETQYF. CDR3 in DNA: TGTGCCAGCAGCTTAGCCGTGGCAGTCCAAGAGACCCAGTACTTC. Drawing the rest from reference TRBV11-2 and TRBJ2-5, the complete variable domain is EAGVAQSPRYKIIEKRQSVAFWCNPISGHATLYWYQQILGQGPKLLIQFQNNGVVDDSQLPKDRFSAERLKGVDSTLKIQPAKLEDSAVYLCASSLAVAVQETQYFGPGTRLLVL.

The chain has TRBV30 and TRBJ2-7; 9 nucleotides agree with TRBD2. Germline CDR1 and CDR2: GTSNPN and SVGIG (reference sequence). Trimming removed 4 bases from V and 0 bases from J; junction bases left unmatched: 4. This CDR3 region has 14 residues. The CDR3 DNA is TGTGCCTGGACTCGCGGGAGGGGCTCCTACGAGCAGTACTTC. Its protein is CAWTRGRGSYEQYF. The variable domain in full, completed from reference TRBV30 and TRBJ2-7, reads SQTIHQWPATLVQPVGSPLSLECTVEGTSNPNLYWYRQAAGRGLQLLFYSVGIGQISSEVPQNLSASRPQDRQFILSSKKLLLSDSGFYLCAWTRGRGSYEQYFGPGTRLTVT.

This chain uses TRBV10-3 with TRBJ1-1; D unclear. Trimming removed 8 bases from V and 1 base from J, with 11 bases in between. The CDR3 runs to 13 residues. From germline, CDR1 is ENHRY and CDR2 SYGVKD. The CDR3 loop is CAILREGNTEAFF. CDR3 bases: TGTGCCATCCTTCGGGAGGGGAACACTGAAGCTTTCTTT.

The chain has TRBV2 and TRBJ1-1, with TRBD1 matching 8 bases. CDR1 SNHLY and CDR2 FYNNEI come from the germline V gene. With 6 bases clipped from V and 5 bases from J, the junction kept 5 bases outside the gene matches. The CDR3 is made up of 13 amino acids. CDR3 region: CASSGTGRTEAFF. The DNA for the CDR3 is TGTGCCAGCAGCGGGACAGGAAGGACTGAAGCTTTCTTT. The entire variable domain, with the rest obtained from reference TRBV2 and TRBJ1-1, is as follows: EPEVTQTPSHQVTQMGQEVILRCVPISNHLYFYWYRQILGQKVEFLVSFYNNEISEKSEIFDDQFSVERPDGSNFTLKIRSTKLEDSAMYFCASSGTGRTEAFFGQGTRLTVV.

This clone was observed a few times. The chain joins TRBV10-1 to TRBJ2-7, with TRBD2 matching over 8 bases. The trim removed 0 bases at V and 7 bases at J, leaving 5 bases unmatched. This CDR3 has 14 amino acids. Germline V gene lookup returns CDR1 WNHNN and CDR2 SYGVQD (reference sequence). The CDR3 is CASSESGLVWEQYF. In nucleotides, the CDR3 is TGCGCCAGCAGTGAGTCGGGACTAGTCTGGGAGCAGTACTTC.

This clone was seen only once. The chain combines TRBV29-1 with TRBJ2-7, with D possibly TRBD2 on 5 matching bases. Trimming took off 6 bases at V and 3 bases at J, with 6 bases between the two ends. This CDR3 has 10 residues. From germline, CDR1 is SQVTM and CDR2 ANQGSEA. Here the CDR3 reads CSVLDYEQYF. As DNA, the CDR3 is TGCAGCGTACTAGACTACGAGCAGTACTTC.

J is TRBJ1-5 and V is TRBV28; TRBD1 agrees at 7 bases. The CDR3 is 16 residues long. CDR1 MDHEN and CDR2 SYDVKM come from the germline V gene. With 5 bases clipped from V and 2 bases from J, the junction kept 9 bases outside the gene matches. CDR3 protein: CASSPRDSLGNQPQHF. CDR3 in DNA: TGTGCCAGCAGTCCACGGGACAGTTTGGGCAATCAGCCCCAGCATTTT. Filled out from reference TRBV28 and TRBJ1-5, the complete variable domain reads DVKVTQSSRYLVKRTGEKVFLECVQDMDHENMFWYRQDPGLGLRLIYFSYDVKMKEKGDIPEGYSVSREKKERFSLILESASTNQTSMYLCASSPRDSLGNQPQHFGDGTRLSIL.

V and J are TRBV5-8 and TRBJ2-1; tentatively, D is TRBD1 (7 bases). V was shortened by 0 bases and J by 0 bases, with 16 bases between the two germline ends. Looked up from germline, CDR1 is SGHTS and CDR2 is YDEGEE. There are 18 residues in the CDR3. The CDR3 coding sequence is TGTGCCAGCAGCTTGGTGGACTACCAGGGGGTCTCCTACAATGAGCAGTTCTTC. Encoded protein: CASSLVDYQGVSYNEQFF. Full variable domain (rest looked up from reference TRBV5-8 and TRBJ2-1): EAGVTQSPTHLIKTRGQQATLRCSPISGHTSVYWYQQALGLGLQFLLWYDEGEERNRGNFPPRFSGRQFPNYSSELNVNALELEDSALYLCASSLVDYQGVSYNEQFFGPGTRLTVL.

The rearrangement joins TRBV5-4 to TRBJ1-2, with TRBD1 matching over 9 bases. The CDR3 loop spans 15 amino acids. CDR1 SGHNT and CDR2 YYREEE come from the germline V gene (reference sequence). The junction had 8 bases not matched to a gene; V was cut back by 0 bases and J by 8 bases. The CDR3 DNA follows: TGTGCCAGCAGCTTGGAGATACAGGGGGCGGAAGGCTACACCTTC. As protein: CASSLEIQGAEGYTF.

V is TRBV5-1 and J is TRBJ2-1; D not resolved. Deletions cut 1 base from V and 2 bases from J, with 16 bases between. CDR3 length equals 17 residues. CDR1 is SGHRS, CDR2 YFSETQ, per germline. The CDR3 loop reads CASSLFRVQITYNEQFF. The CDR3 nucleotides are TGCGCCAGCAGCTTGTTCCGAGTTCAGATAACCTACAATGAGCAGTTCTTC.

V usage is TRBV2 and J usage is TRBJ2-4; weak D call: TRBD2 (5 bases). CDR3 length: 17 amino acids. V lost 1 base and J lost 2, with 15 bases in between. Germline loops: CDR1 SNHLY, CDR2 FYNNEI. CDR3 sequence reads: CASSEEEGVGSKNIQYF. In DNA form, the CDR3 reads TGTGCCAGCAGTGAAGAAGAGGGTGTCGGGTCCAAAAACATTCAGTACTTC.

The chain couples TRBV18 to TRBJ1-1; D is perhaps TRBD1 (5 bases). This CDR3 is 16 amino acids long. The V end was cut by 0 bases, the J end by 1 base, with 12 bases between. The germline V gene encodes CDR1 KGHSH and CDR2 LQKENI. The CDR3: CASSPPALRANTEAFF. The CDR3 DNA is TGTGCCAGCTCACCACCAGCCCTCAGGGCGAACACTGAAGCTTTCTTT.

The chain carries TRBV14 and TRBJ1-2; TRBD1 is a possible D gene (5 bases). V lost 3 bases, J lost 5 bases, and 10 bases lay in between. The germline V gene has CDR1 SGHDN and CDR2 FVKESK. The CDR3 is 13 amino acids. The CDR3 nucleotides are TGTGCCAGCAGCCAGCCAGGGAGGTATGGCTACACCTTC. This encodes CASSQPGRYGYTF.

This chain joins TRBV29-1 and TRBJ2-3; TRBD2 matches 7 bases. The germline V gene encodes CDR1 SQVTM and CDR2 ANQGSEA. The junction had 9 bases not matched to a gene; V was cut back by 8 bases and J by 1 base. The CDR3 spans 14 residues. The DNA of the CDR3 is TGCAGCACCTTGGTCCTAGCGGGCACAGATACGCAGTATTTT. This encodes CSTLVLAGTDTQYF.

This clone has a single count. The J gene is TRBJ2-2, the V gene TRBV2; perhaps TRBD1 as D (6 bases). V shed 4 bases and J shed 5 bases, with 17 bases lying between them. The germline V gene has CDR1 SNHLY and CDR2 FYNNEI. The CDR3 is made up of 16 amino acids. The CDR3 coding sequence is TGTGCCAGCAGTGGGGGACATGGAAGGTTGACCGGGGAGCTGTTTTTT. As protein: CASSGGHGRLTGELFF.

CDR3 protein: CASSKGPYAGEETQYF. The CDR3, as DNA: TGTGCCAGTAGTAAGGGACCCTACGCGGGGGAAGAGACCCAGTACTTC. The chain employs TRBV19 and TRBJ2-5; TRBD2 agrees at 7 bases. The CDR3 totals 16 residues. CDR1 is LNHDA, CDR2 SQIVND, per germline (reference sequence). V trimming: 4 bases; J trimming: 3 bases; junction bases outside the gene matches: 11. The whole variable domain, filled in from reference TRBV19 and TRBJ2-5, reads DGGITQSPKYLFRKEGQNVTLSCEQNLNHDAMYWYRQDPGQGLRLIYYSQIVNDFQKGDIAEGYSVSREKKESFPLTVTSAQKNPTAFYLCASSKGPYAGEETQYFGPGTRLLVL.

J is TRBJ2-1 and V is TRBV7-9; 9 bases map to TRBD2. V lost 2 bases to trimming and J lost 7 bases; unmatched junction nucleotides: 6. The germline CDR1 and CDR2 sequences are SEHNR and FQNEAQ (reference sequence). The CDR3 spans 15 residues. This chain's CDR3 is CASSLRAGGANEQFF. The CDR3 bases are TGTGCCAGCAGCTTAAGAGCGGGAGGTGCTAATGAGCAGTTCTTC.

V gene TRBV6-5 combines with J gene TRBJ2-1; D gene uncertain. Germline V gene sequence: CDR1 MNHEY, CDR2 SVGAGI. The V gene lost 10 bases and the J gene lost 4 bases, with 14 bases spanning the gap. CDR3 length equals 13 residues. CDR3 residues: CAISRGPYNEQFF. The CDR3, as DNA: TGTGCCATTTCCCGTGGCCCATACAATGAGCAGTTCTTC.

The chain combines TRBV10-2 with TRBJ2-6; D is unresolved. Looked up from germline, CDR1 is WSHSY and CDR2 is SAAADI. V was clipped by 0 bases and J by 3 bases, with 0 bases between them. This CDR3 spans 13 amino acids. The CDR3 coding sequence is TGCGCCAGCAGTGAGTCTGGGGCCAACGTCCTGACTTTC. Translating gives CASSESGANVLTF.

The rearrangement uses TRBV29-1 and TRBJ1-1; no firm D call. There are 13 residues in the CDR3. The germline gives CDR1 SQVTM, CDR2 ANQGSEA. Between the trimmed V and J ends, which lost 4 bases and 5 bases, there was a span of 14 bases. The CDR3 nucleotides read TGCAGCGTTGGAACCGGCGGGAGAACTGAAGCTTTCTTT. It encodes CSVGTGGRTEAFF. Drawing the rest from reference TRBV29-1 and TRBJ1-1, the complete variable domain is SAVISQKPSRDICQRGTSLTIQCQVDSQVTMMFWYRQQPGQSLTLIATANQGSEATYESGFVIDKFPISRPNLTFSTLTVSNMSPEDSSIYLCSVGTGGRTEAFFGQGTRLTVV.

The chain links TRBV7-8 to TRBJ2-5, with 7 bases identical to TRBD2. The CDR3 has 17 residues. Germline lookup yields CDR1 SGHVS and CDR2 FQNEAQ. The V segment lost 5 bases and the J segment 5 bases; nucleotides outside the gene matches: 17. CDR3 DNA: TGTGCCAGCAGCCCCCAGTCCCGCCGGGACTACTGGGAGACCCAGTACTTC. Protein product: CASSPQSRRDYWETQYF.

This chain uses TRBV5-4 with TRBJ1-2, with D unclear. Germline assignment: CDR1 SGHNT and CDR2 YYREEE (reference sequence). The CDR3 has 13 amino acids. The ends were cut back, 0 bases at V and 4 bases at J, with 7 bases in the middle. In nucleotides, the CDR3 is TGTGCCAGCAGCTTGGGTCCAGCCTATGGCTACACCTTC. Translating gives CASSLGPAYGYTF.

The genes are TRBV9 and TRBJ2-1, with 9 bases fitting TRBD2. Germline CDR1 SGDLS, CDR2 YYNGEE. The CDR3 is 14 residues long. Unmatched junction bases numbered 10, after V lost 7 bases and J lost 8 bases. The chain's CDR3 is CASGASGMFYEQFF. CDR3 nucleotide sequence: TGTGCCAGCGGGGCTAGCGGGATGTTTTATGAGCAGTTCTTC.

This clone came up once. The chain has TRBV7-9 and TRBJ2-1; D may be TRBD2 (5 bases). Germline CDR1 reads SEHNR; CDR2 reads FQNEAQ (reference sequence). The CDR3 length is 15 residues. V lost 3 bases to trimming and J lost 3 bases, with 12 bases between them. The CDR3: CASSFLLVNYNEQFF. CDR3 bases: TGTGCCAGCAGCTTTCTACTAGTAAACTACAATGAGCAGTTCTTC.

The CDR3 region is CASSPNRDRAYEQYF. The CDR3 DNA reads TGCGCCAGCAGCCCAAACCGGGACAGGGCCTACGAGCAGTACTTC. The V call is TRBV5-1, the J call TRBJ2-7; 9 bases align to TRBD1. The V segment lost 4 bases and the J segment 2 bases; nucleotides outside the gene matches: 7. CDR3 length: 15 amino acids. Germline V gene data show CDR1 as SGHRS and CDR2 as YFSETQ.